Presented here are 26 T cell receptor beta chains from one specimen sequenced in a study of molecular identifiers for immune sequencing clone quantification. Each CDR3 protein is one row after TCRdb ran MiXCR on the PCR reads. The table records 490,000 or so distinct CDR3 sequences, about a fifth of them present only once. Sequencing input: naive CD8+ T cells from blood, with Jurkat cell RNA spiked in. The subset was: FACS-sorted CD8+CD4-CCR7+CD45RA+ naive T cells. These receptors originate from a human donor in good health. Some libraries in this study had Jurkat cell RNA spiked in.

This clonotype was observed a few times. The J gene is TRBJ2-7, the V gene TRBV19; weak D call: TRBD1 (6 bases). Trimming took 1 base from V and 3 from J, leaving 19 bases between them. CDR1 and CDR2 from the germline V gene are LNHDA and SQIVND (reference sequence). CDR3 length: 17 residues. For the CDR3, the DNA is TGTGCCAGTAGTATAGGCTTCGGGACACCTCTAGGCTACGAGCAGTACTTC. Its translation: CASSIGFGTPLGYEQYF.

The chain joins TRBV27 to TRBJ2-7; no reliable D call. Germline V CDR1 and CDR2: MNHEY, SMNVEV (reference sequence). CDR3 length equals 13 residues. Between the trimmed V and J ends, which lost 0 bases and 4 bases, there was a span of 7 bases. This CDR3 is CASSLSPLYEQYF. CDR3 coding DNA: TGTGCCAGCAGTTTATCGCCGTTGTACGAGCAGTACTTC.

This clonotype appeared a few times. J is TRBJ2-7 and V is TRBV7-9; D ambiguous. Germline V CDR1 and CDR2: SEHNR, FQNEAQ (reference sequence). The V end was cut by 0 bases, the J end by 7 bases, with 13 bases between. This CDR3 is built from 14 residues. CDR3 nucleotide sequence: TGTGCCAGCAGCTTAGCGGTCCGGTGGGGAGAGCAGTACTTC. Translating gives CASSLAVRWGEQYF.

This clonotype has ten or more counts. The V gene is TRBV4-3, the J gene TRBJ2-3, with 8 positions matching TRBD1. Germline V gene sequence: CDR1 LGHNA, CDR2 YSLEER. J lost 3 bases, V lost 1 base, and 6 bases had no gene match. CDR3 length equals 16 residues. In DNA, the CDR3 is TGCGCCAGCAGCCAAGCCCCAGGGGGCTTGACAGATACGCAGTATTTT. Translation: CASSQAPGGLTDTQYF.

Of note for this clonotype: A read error is likely, as this CDR3 ends without the conserved phenylalanine or tryptophan. The chain combines TRBV13 with TRBJ2-1; 7 positions agree with TRBD2. This CDR3 is 16 amino acids long. Per germline, CDR1 PRHDT and CDR2 FYEKMQ (reference sequence). With 5 bases clipped from V and 2 bases from J, the junction kept 9 bases outside the gene matches. CDR3 protein: CASSPLLGGTYNEQFL. The CDR3 nucleotides are TGTGCCAGCAGCCCACTGCTCGGGGGGACCTACAATGAGCAGTTCCTC.

The chain employs TRBV5-1 and TRBJ1-3, with a weak D call TRBD1 (6 bases). The CDR3 has 15 residues. Trimming cost V 0 bases and J 0 bases, with 7 bases left between them. Per the germline V gene, CDR1 is SGHRS and CDR2 is YFSETQ. Here the CDR3 reads CASSLEDSSGNTIYF. In DNA form, the CDR3 reads TGCGCCAGCAGCTTGGAGGACAGCTCTGGAAACACCATATATTTT. Filled out from reference TRBV5-1 and TRBJ1-3, the complete variable domain reads KAGVTQTPRYLIKTRGQQVTLSCSPISGHRSVSWYQQTPGQGLQFLFEYFSETQRNKGNFPGRFSGRQFSNSRSEMNVSTLELGDSALYLCASSLEDSSGNTIYFGEGSWLTVV.

This clonotype was seen more than once but under ten times. The chain recombines TRBV6-5 with TRBJ2-7; D is undetermined. The germline gives CDR1 MNHEY, CDR2 SVGAGI. The CDR3 runs 16 residues. The V gene lost 3 bases and the J gene lost 1 base, with 16 bases spanning the gap. The CDR3 loop is CASSYSVLAPSYEQYF. DNA for the CDR3: TGTGCCAGCAGTTATTCTGTCCTGGCCCCTTCCTACGAGCAGTACTTC.

This clonotype showed up many times. This chain connects TRBV2 to TRBJ2-3; TRBD2 matches 11 bases. Trimming removed 3 bases from V and 1 base from J; junction bases left unmatched: 6. The CDR3 length is 17 residues. CDR1 is SNHLY and CDR2 is FYNNEI in the germline V gene. CDR3: CASSDPTSGIRTDTQYF. CDR3 sequence (DNA): TGTGCCAGCAGTGACCCGACTAGCGGGATTCGCACAGATACGCAGTATTTT.

Note on this clonotype: Since a much larger clone is just one base distant, this may be a read error. The chain is built from TRBV6-2 or TRBV6-3 and TRBJ2-7; TRBD2 aligns across 9 bases. This CDR3 contains 15 residues. The germline CDR1 and CDR2 sequences are MNHEY and SVGEGT. The CDR3 loop reads CASSSSLTSGYEQCF. DNA of the CDR3: TGTGCCAGCAGTTCCTCCTTGACTAGCGGCTACGAGCAGTGCTTC.

Regarding this clonotype: Compared with germline, one end of the junction differs, possibly owing to a read error. This rearrangement joins TRBV27 to TRBJ2-7; 8 bases are shared with TRBD2. The CDR3 sequence is 15 residues long. From germline, CDR1 is MNHEY and CDR2 SMNVEV (reference sequence). The CDR3 DNA reads TGTGCCAGCAGTTTCGGAATAGCGGGGACCTACGGGCAGTACTTC. Protein sequence: CASSFGIAGTYGQYF.

The chain is built from TRBV27 and TRBJ2-3, with 15 bases that match TRBD2. The trim removed 4 bases at V and 4 bases at J, leaving 6 bases unmatched. Germline V gives CDR1 MNHEY, CDR2 SMNVEV (reference sequence). This CDR3 contains 17 residues. The CDR3 sequence: CASSSRTSGRDADTQYF. The CDR3 nucleotides are TGTGCCAGCAGTTCCCGGACTAGCGGGAGGGACGCAGATACGCAGTATTTT.

This clonotype was found many times. Just one base apart from a much larger clone, this may be a read error. The V gene is TRBV7-2, the J gene TRBJ1-1; unclear D gene. The germline V and J ends were trimmed by 3 bases and 0 bases, with 5 bases remaining between them. This CDR3 region has 13 residues. The germline CDR1 and CDR2 sequences are SGHTA and FQGNSA. The CDR3 here is CASSFDLNTEAFF. CDR3 in DNA: TGTGCCAGCAGCTTTGACTTGAACACTGAAGCTTTCTTT.

This clonotype showed up just a few times. V usage is TRBV5-6 and J usage is TRBJ2-2; D perhaps matches TRBD2 (6 bases). Per germline, CDR1 SGHDT and CDR2 YYEEEE. The CDR3 has 19 residues. V was clipped by 2 bases and J by 3 bases, with 23 bases between them. For the CDR3, the DNA is TGTGCCAGCAGCTTAACGGGTGTTGGAGGGGATTGGTACACCGGGGAGCTGTTTTTT. Translation gives CASSLTGVGGDWYTGELFF.

This clonotype was counted many times. The V call is TRBV24-1, the J call TRBJ2-2, with TRBD1 identical over 7 bases. The CDR3 is 14 amino acids. With V trimmed by 6 bases and J by 3 bases, 3 bases remained unmatched. Germline V gene sequence: CDR1 KGHDR, CDR2 SFDVKD. Written as DNA, the CDR3 is TGTGCCACCAGTCCAACAGGGGACACCGGGGAGCTGTTTTTT. It yields the protein CATSPTGDTGELFF.

Ten or more counts support this clonotype. V usage is TRBV3-1 and J usage is TRBJ2-7; D may be TRBD1 or TRBD2 (5 bases each). CDR1 and CDR2 (germline): LGHDT, YNNKEL (reference sequence). Trimming shortened V by 0 bases and J by 3 bases, and 9 bases separated the two germline ends. The CDR3 is 14 residues long. For the CDR3, the DNA is TGTGCCAGCAGCCAAGATACAGGAGGCTACGAGCAGTACTTC. Translated, it gives CASSQDTGGYEQYF.

As for this clonotype: The germline gene is not matched at one end of the junction; a read error may be the cause. CDR3: CASSPKGQGNKSAPAF. In DNA, the CDR3 is TGTGCCAGCAGCCCAAAGGGACAGGGGAACAAATCAGCCCCAGCATTT. The chain links TRBV3-1 to TRBJ1-5; 10 bases fit TRBD1. The germline gives CDR1 LGHDT, CDR2 YNNKEL (reference sequence). The CDR3 covers 16 residues.

This clonotype was counted only a few times. The V call is TRBV9, the J call TRBJ2-7, with 8 bases aligning to TRBD1. The junction had 8 bases not matched to a gene; V was cut back by 4 bases and J by 2 bases. This CDR3 comprises 15 residues. Germline V gives CDR1 SGDLS, CDR2 YYNGEE. The CDR3 nucleotides are TGTGCCAGCAGCCTCGGGACAGGCCTGACCTACGAGCAGTACTTC. It codes for CASSLGTGLTYEQYF.

This clonotype was detected a few times. The chain joins TRBV15 to TRBJ2-1; D unresolved. The CDR3 consists of 14 residues. Germline lookup yields CDR1 LNHNV and CDR2 YYDKDF (reference sequence). V lost 3 bases, J lost 4 bases, and 10 bases lay in between. This CDR3 reads CATSSSTQYNEQFF. The CDR3, as DNA: TGTGCCACCAGCAGCTCTACTCAGTACAATGAGCAGTTCTTC.

Concerning this clonotype itself: A read error is possible here, since a much larger clone lies one base away. The V call is TRBV5-1, the J call TRBJ2-5; 12 nucleotides align to TRBD2. CDR1 and CDR2 (germline): SGHRS, YFSETQ. This CDR3 is 13 amino acids long. The CDR3 DNA reads as TGCGCCAGCAGTTGGACTAGCGGGGAGACCCAGCACTTC. Protein: CASSWTSGETQHF.

The chain is built from TRBV4-1 and TRBJ2-7; unclear D gene. Trimming cost V 0 bases and J 0 bases, with 12 bases left between them. This CDR3 spans 16 amino acids. The germline gives CDR1 MGHRA, CDR2 YSYEKL. The CDR3 DNA reads TGCGCCAGCAGCCAAGAACCCCTCCCCAGCTCCTACGAGCAGTACTTC. As protein: CASSQEPLPSSYEQYF.

A note on this clonotype: A much larger clone differs by one base, so this may be a read error. The chain employs TRBV7-9 and TRBJ1-1; D possibly corresponds to TRBD1 (5 bases). The CDR3 runs 16 residues. The germline gives CDR1 SEHNR, CDR2 FQNEAQ (reference sequence). CDR3 sequence (DNA): TGTGCCAGCAGCTTGGGTCCTCAGGGCATGAACACTGTAGCTTTCTTT. Translating it yields CASSLGPQGMNTVAFF.

The table lists this clonotype with many counts. V gene TRBV28 combines with J gene TRBJ1-1; D not resolved. Trimming removed 8 bases at V and 8 bases at J, with 18 bases between. This CDR3 has 13 residues. The germline CDR1 and CDR2 sequences are MDHEN and SYDVKM. CDR3 amino acids: CASSPSGPGEAFF. Written as DNA, the CDR3 is TGTGCCAGCTCCCCATCCGGGCCCGGGGAAGCTTTCTTT.

This clonotype was counted only a few times. The chain recombines TRBV11-2 with TRBJ1-2, with D possibly being TRBD1 (6 bases). Deletions cut 4 bases from V and 6 bases from J, with 6 bases between. Per the germline V gene, CDR1 is SGHAT and CDR2 is FQNNGV. The CDR3 spans 11 residues. In DNA, the CDR3 is TGTGCCAGCAGCTCAGGGGATGGCTACACCTTC. Translation: CASSSGDGYTF. The full variable domain, its missing parts supplied by reference TRBV11-2 and TRBJ1-2, is EAGVAQSPRYKIIEKRQSVAFWCNPISGHATLYWYQQILGQGPKLLIQFQNNGVVDDSQLPKDRFSAERLKGVDSTLKIQPAKLEDSAVYLCASSSGDGYTFGSGTRLTVV.

This clonotype was recorded a few times. The rearrangement uses TRBV5-5 and TRBJ2-3, with 16 nucleotides matching TRBD2. The CDR3 length is 17 residues. From germline, CDR1 is SGHKS and CDR2 YYEKEE (reference sequence). J lost 5 bases, V lost 4 bases, and 7 bases had no gene match. CDR3 loop: CASSQTGTSGRVDTQYF. The CDR3 nucleotides are TGTGCCAGCAGCCAGACCGGGACTAGCGGGAGGGTAGATACGCAGTATTTT.

V and J are TRBV20-1 and TRBJ2-1; perhaps TRBD2 as D (6 bases). The ends were cut back, 1 base at V and 7 bases at J, with 11 bases in the middle. Germline V gene lookup returns CDR1 DFQATT and CDR2 SNEGSKA (reference sequence). The length of the CDR3 is 13 residues. CDR3 region: CSARGGGLNEQFF. The CDR3 bases are TGCAGTGCTAGAGGGGGAGGTTTGAATGAGCAGTTCTTC.

This clonotype was counted only a few times. This chain joins TRBV7-9 and TRBJ2-7; D perhaps matches TRBD2 (5 bases). The length of the CDR3 is 12 residues. Looked up from germline, CDR1 is SEHNR and CDR2 is FQNEAQ (reference sequence). V was clipped by 6 bases and J by 5 bases, with 11 bases between them. CDR3 in amino acids: CASRGEENEQYF. In DNA, the CDR3 is TGTGCCAGCAGGGGAGAGGAGAACGAGCAGTACTTC.